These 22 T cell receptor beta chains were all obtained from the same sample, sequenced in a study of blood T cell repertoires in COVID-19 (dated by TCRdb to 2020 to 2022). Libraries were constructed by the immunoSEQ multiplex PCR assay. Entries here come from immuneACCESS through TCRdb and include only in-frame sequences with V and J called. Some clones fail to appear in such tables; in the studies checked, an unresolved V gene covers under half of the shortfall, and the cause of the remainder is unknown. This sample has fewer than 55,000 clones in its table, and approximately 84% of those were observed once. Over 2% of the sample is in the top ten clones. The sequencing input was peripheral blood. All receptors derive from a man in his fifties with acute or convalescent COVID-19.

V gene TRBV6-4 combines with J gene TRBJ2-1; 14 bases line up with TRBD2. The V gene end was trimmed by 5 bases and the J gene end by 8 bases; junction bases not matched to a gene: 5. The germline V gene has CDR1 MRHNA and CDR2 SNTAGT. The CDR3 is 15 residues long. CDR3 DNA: TGTGCCAGCAGTAGGACTAGCGGGGGGCTCGATGAGCAGTTCTTC. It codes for CASSRTSGGLDEQFF.

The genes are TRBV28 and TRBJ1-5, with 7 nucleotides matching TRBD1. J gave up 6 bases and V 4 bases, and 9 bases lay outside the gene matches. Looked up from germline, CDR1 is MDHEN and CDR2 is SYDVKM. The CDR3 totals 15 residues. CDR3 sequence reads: CASSSAGGRGQPQHF. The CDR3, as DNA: TGTGCCAGCAGTTCCGCAGGGGGTCGGGGTCAGCCCCAGCATTTT.

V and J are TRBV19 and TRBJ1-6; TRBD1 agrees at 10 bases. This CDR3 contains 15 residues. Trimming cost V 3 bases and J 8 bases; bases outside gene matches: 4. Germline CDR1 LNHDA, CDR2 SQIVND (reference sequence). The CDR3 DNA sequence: TGTGCCAGTAGTATGAGCGGGACAGGGGATTCACCCCTCCACTTT. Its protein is CASSMSGTGDSPLHF.

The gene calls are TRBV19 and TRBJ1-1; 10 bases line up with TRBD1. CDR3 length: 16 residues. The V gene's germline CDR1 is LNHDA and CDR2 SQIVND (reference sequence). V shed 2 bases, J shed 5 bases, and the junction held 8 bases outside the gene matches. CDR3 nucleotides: TGTGCCAGTAGTATACGTCCCGACAGGGGGCGAACTGAAGCTTTCTTT. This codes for CASSIRPDRGRTEAFF.

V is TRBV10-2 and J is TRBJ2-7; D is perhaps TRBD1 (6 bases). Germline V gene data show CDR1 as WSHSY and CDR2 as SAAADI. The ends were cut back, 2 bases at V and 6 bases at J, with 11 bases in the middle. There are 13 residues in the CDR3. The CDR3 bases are TGCGCCAGCAGTGAGGGACAGAGAGGCGAGCAGTACTTC. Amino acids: CASSEGQRGEQYF.

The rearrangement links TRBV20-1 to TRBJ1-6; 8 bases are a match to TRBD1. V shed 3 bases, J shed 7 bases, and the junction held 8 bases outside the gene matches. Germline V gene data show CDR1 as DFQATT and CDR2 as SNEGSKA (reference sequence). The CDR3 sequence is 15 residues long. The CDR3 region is CSASFQGAENSPLHF. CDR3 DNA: TGCAGTGCTAGTTTTCAGGGGGCAGAGAATTCACCCCTCCACTTT.

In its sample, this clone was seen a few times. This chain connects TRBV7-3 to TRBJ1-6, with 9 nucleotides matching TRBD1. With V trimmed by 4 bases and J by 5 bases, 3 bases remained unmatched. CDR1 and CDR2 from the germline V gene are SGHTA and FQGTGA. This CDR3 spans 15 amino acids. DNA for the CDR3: TGTGCCAGCAGCTCGACAGGGGGAAATAATTCACCCCTCCACTTT. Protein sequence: CASSSTGGNNSPLHF.

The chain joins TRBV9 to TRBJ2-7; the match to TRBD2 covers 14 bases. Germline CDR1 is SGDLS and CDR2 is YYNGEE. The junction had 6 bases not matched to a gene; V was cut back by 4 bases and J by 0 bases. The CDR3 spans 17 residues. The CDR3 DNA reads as TGTGCCAGCAGCCCCGGGACTAGCGGGAGTATCTCCTACGAGCAGTACTTC. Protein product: CASSPGTSGSISYEQYF.

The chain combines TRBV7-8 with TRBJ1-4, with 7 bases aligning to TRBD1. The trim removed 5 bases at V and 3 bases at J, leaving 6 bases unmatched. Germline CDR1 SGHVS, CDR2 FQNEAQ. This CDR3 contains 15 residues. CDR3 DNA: TGTGCCAGCAGCCCCAGGGGGTTAGCTAATGAAAAACTGTTTTTT. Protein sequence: CASSPRGLANEKLFF.

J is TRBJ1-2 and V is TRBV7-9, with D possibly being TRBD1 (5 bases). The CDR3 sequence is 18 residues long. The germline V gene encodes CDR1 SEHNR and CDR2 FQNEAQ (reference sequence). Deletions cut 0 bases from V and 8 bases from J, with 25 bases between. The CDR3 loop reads CASSLAGSRQTYEPGYTF. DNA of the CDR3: TGTGCCAGCAGCTTAGCAGGGTCCCGACAGACCTATGAGCCGGGCTACACCTTC.

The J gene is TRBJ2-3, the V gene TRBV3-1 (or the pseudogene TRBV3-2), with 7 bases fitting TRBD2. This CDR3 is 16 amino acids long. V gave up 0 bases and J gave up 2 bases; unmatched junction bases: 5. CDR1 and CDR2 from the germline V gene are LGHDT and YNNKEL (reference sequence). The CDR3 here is CASSQDAAGITDTQYF. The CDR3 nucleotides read TGTGCCAGCAGCCAAGATGCAGCGGGGATCACAGATACGCAGTATTTT.

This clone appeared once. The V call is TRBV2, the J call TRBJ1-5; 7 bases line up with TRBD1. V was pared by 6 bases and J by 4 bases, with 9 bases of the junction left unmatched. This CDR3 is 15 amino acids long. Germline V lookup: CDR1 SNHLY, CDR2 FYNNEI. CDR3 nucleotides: TGTGCCAGCAGGCCGGACAGGATGGGGAATCAGCCCCAGCATTTT. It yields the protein CASRPDRMGNQPQHF.

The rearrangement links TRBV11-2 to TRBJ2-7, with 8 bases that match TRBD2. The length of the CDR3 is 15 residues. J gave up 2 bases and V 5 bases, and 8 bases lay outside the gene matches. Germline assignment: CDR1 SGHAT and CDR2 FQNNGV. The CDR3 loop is CASSTYSGKAYEQYF. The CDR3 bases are TGTGCCAGCAGCACCTATAGCGGGAAAGCCTACGAGCAGTACTTC.

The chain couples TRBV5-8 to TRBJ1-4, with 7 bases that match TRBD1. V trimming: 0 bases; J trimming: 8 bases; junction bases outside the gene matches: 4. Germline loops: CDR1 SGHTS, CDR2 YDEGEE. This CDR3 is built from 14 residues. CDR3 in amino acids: CASSLGQGFEKLFF. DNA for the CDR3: TGTGCCAGCAGCTTGGGACAGGGATTCGAAAAACTGTTTTTT.

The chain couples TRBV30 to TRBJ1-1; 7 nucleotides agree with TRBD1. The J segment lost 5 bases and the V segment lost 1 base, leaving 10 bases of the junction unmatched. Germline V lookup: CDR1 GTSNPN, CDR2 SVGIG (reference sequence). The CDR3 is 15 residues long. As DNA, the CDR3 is TGTGCCTGGAGTGCAGGAGAGGGGGCTCGAACTGAAGCTTTCTTT. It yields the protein CAWSAGEGARTEAFF.

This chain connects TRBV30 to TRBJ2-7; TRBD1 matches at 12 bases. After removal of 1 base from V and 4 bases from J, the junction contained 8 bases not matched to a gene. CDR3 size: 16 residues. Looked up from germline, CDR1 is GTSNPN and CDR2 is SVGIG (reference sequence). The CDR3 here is CAWSATGTGGAYEQYF. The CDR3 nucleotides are TGTGCCTGGAGTGCAACCGGGACAGGGGGCGCGTACGAGCAGTACTTC.

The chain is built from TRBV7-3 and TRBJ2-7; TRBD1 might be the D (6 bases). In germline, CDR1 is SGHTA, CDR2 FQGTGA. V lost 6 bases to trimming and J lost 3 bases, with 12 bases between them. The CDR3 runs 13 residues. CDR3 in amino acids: CASSFDRNYEQYF. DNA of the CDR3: TGTGCCAGCAGTTTCGACAGGAACTACGAGCAGTACTTC. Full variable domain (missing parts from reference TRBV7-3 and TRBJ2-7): GAGVSQTPSNKVTEKGKYVELRCDPISGHTALYWYRQSLGQGPEFLIYFQGTGAADDSGLPNDRFFAVRPEGSVSTLKIQRTERGDSAVYLCASSFDRNYEQYFGPGTRLTVT.

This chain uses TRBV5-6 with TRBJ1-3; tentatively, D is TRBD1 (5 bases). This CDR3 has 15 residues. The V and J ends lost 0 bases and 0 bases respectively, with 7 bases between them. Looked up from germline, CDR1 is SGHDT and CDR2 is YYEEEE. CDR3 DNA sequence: TGTGCCAGCAGCTTGGAGGGGTTCTCTGGAAACACCATATATTTT. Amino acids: CASSLEGFSGNTIYF.

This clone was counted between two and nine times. CDR3: CATSREYGQGGYEQYF. DNA for the CDR3: TGTGCCACCAGCAGGGAATACGGACAGGGGGGCTACGAGCAGTACTTC. The chain carries TRBV15 and TRBJ2-7; TRBD1 agrees at 10 bases. The V and J ends lost 3 bases and 3 bases, in that order; junction bases with no gene match: 8. This CDR3 region has 16 residues. Germline V gene data show CDR1 as LNHNV and CDR2 as YYDKDF (reference sequence).

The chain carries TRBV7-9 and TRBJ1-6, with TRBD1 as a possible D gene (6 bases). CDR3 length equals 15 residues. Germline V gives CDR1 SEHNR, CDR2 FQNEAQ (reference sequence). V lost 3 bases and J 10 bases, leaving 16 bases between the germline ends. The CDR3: CASSFSATGQSPLHF. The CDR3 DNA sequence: TGTGCCAGCAGCTTCTCGGCAACAGGGCAATCACCCCTCCACTTT.

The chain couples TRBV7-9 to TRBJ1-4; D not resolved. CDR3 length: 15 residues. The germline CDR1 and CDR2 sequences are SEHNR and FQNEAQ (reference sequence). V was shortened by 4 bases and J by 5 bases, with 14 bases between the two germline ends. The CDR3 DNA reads TGTGCCAGCAGCTCTGCCTTAGACGGGAATGAAAAACTGTTTTTT. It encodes CASSSALDGNEKLFF.

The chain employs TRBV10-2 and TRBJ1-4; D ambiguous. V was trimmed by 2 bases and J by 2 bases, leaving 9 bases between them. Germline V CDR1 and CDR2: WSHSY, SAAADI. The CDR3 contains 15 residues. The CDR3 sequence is CASSETGETNEKLFF. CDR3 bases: TGCGCCAGCAGTGAGACCGGGGAGACTAATGAAAAACTGTTTTTT.